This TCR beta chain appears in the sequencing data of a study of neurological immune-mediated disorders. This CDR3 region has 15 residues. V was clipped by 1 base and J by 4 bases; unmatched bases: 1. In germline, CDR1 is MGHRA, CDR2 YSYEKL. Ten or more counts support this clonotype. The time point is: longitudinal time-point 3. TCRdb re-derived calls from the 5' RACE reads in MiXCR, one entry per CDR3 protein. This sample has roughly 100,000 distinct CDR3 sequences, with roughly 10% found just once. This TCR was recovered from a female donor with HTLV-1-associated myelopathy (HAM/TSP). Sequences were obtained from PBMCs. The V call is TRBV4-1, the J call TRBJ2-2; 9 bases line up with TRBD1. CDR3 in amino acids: CASSQGQGGTGELFF. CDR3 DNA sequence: TGCGCCAGCAGCCAAGGACAGGGGGGCACCGGGGAGCTGTTTTTT.